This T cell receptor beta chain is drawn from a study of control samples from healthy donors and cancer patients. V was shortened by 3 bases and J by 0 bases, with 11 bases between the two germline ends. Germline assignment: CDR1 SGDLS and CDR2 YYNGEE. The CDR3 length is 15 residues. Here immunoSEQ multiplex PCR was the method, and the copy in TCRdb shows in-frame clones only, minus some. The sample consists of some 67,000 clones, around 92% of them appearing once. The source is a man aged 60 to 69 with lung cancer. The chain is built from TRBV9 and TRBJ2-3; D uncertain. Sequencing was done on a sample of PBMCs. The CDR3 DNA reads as TGTGCCAGCAGCGCCTCTAACCCTAGCACAGATACGCAGTATTTT. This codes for CASSASNPSTDTQYF.